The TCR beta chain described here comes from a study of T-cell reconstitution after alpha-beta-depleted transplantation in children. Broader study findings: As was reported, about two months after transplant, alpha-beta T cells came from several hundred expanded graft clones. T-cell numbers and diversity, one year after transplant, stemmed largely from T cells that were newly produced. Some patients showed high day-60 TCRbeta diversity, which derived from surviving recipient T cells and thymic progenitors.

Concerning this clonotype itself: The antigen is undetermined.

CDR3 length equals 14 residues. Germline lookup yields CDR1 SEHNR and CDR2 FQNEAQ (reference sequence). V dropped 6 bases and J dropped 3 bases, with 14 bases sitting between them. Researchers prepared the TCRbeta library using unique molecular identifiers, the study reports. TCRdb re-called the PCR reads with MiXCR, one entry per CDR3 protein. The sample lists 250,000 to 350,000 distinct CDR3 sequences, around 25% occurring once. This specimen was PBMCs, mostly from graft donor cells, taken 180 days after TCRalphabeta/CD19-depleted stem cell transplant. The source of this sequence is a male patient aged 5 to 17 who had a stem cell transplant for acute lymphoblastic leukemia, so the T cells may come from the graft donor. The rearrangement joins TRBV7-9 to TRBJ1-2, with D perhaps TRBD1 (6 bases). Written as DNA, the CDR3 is TGTGCCAGCAGGATGGACAGTTTCGACTATGGCTACACCTTC. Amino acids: CASRMDSFDYGYTF.